The 29 T cell receptor beta chains below were found in one sample sequenced in a study of shared clonotypes between healthy human individuals (TCRdb year 2020). To prepare the library, the immunoSEQ multiplex PCR assay was applied. TCRdb obtained this table from immuneACCESS and retained in-frame rearrangements with V and J assigned. These tables miss some clones; where compared with another copy, unresolved V genes account for less than half of the shortfall, and the remainder is unexplained. This sample comprises more than 2,000,000 clones, 90% to 95% of them detected only once. In total, the top ten clones hold about 0.41% of the sample. The specimen was naive CD4+ T cells from PBMCs. What the cell subset or site label conveys for this sample: CD45RA+ positively selected. The source is a man aged 18 to 30 in good health. Some clones in this sample may be carry-over from other donors' samples.

This chain's CDR3 is CASSRPQETQYF. The DNA for the CDR3 is TGTGCCAGCAGCCGACCTCAAGAGACCCAGTACTTC. The chain joins TRBV11-2 to TRBJ2-5; no firm D call. V lost 5 bases and J 2 bases, leaving 6 bases between the germline ends. Germline V CDR1 and CDR2: SGHAT, FQNNGV. The CDR3 has 12 amino acids.

This chain uses TRBV6-1 with TRBJ2-6, with unresolved D. Germline V CDR1 and CDR2: MNHNS, SASEGT. The CDR3 length is 14 residues. The V end lost 5 bases, the J end lost 3 bases, and 8 bases lay between the germline ends. CDR3 sequence reads: CASSWGFGANVLTF. CDR3 DNA: TGTGCCAGCAGTTGGGGATTTGGGGCCAACGTCCTGACTTTC.

This chain joins TRBV9 and TRBJ2-7; D possibly matches TRBD1 or TRBD2 (6 bases each). The germline V and J ends were trimmed by 6 bases and 6 bases, with 16 bases remaining between them. The CDR3 runs to 13 residues. The germline CDR1 and CDR2 sequences are SGDLS and YYNGEE. The CDR3 is CASNGGEGLEQYF. Here the CDR3 DNA reads TGTGCCAGCAACGGGGGCGAGGGGCTCGAGCAGTACTTC.

The CDR3 is CASSRTSGKRDTQYF. In nucleotides, the CDR3 is TGTGCCAGTAGTAGGACTAGCGGGAAGCGAGATACGCAGTATTTT. V usage is TRBV19 and J usage is TRBJ2-3, with 12 bases that match TRBD2. The trim removed 4 bases at V and 5 bases at J, leaving 4 bases unmatched. Per germline, CDR1 LNHDA and CDR2 SQIVND (reference sequence). The CDR3 length is 15 residues.

This chain connects TRBV11-2 to TRBJ2-7; 8 bases line up with TRBD2. CDR3 length equals 14 residues. The J segment lost 0 bases and the V segment lost 5 bases, leaving 3 bases of the junction unmatched. CDR1 and CDR2 from the germline V gene are SGHAT and FQNNGV. CDR3 loop: CASSTGLASYEQYF. For the CDR3, the DNA is TGTGCCAGCAGCACCGGACTAGCCTCCTACGAGCAGTACTTC.

This chain joins TRBV5-1 and TRBJ2-7; D perhaps matches TRBD1 (6 bases). The CDR3 is 13 amino acids. CDR1 is SGHRS, CDR2 YFSETQ, per germline. V lost 4 bases and J lost 5, with 13 bases in between. CDR3 amino acids: CASSRGTADEQYF. Written as DNA, the CDR3 is TGCGCCAGCAGCAGGGGGACCGCGGACGAGCAGTACTTC.

The chain couples TRBV29-1 to TRBJ2-4; no firm D call. Germline values: CDR1 SQVTM, CDR2 ANQGSEA. The CDR3 is 15 residues long. V was trimmed by 3 bases and J by 6 bases, leaving 18 bases between them. For the CDR3, the DNA is TGCAGCGTTGAGACCGCTAGGAAAGTAGGAAACATTCAGTACTTC. Translated, it gives CSVETARKVGNIQYF.

This sequence joins TRBV11-2 and TRBJ2-1, with 11 positions matching TRBD2. Per germline, CDR1 SGHAT and CDR2 FQNNGV. Trimming took 1 base from V and 8 from J; bases not matched to a gene: 4. The CDR3 spans 15 residues. CDR3 protein: CASSLVAGGADEQFF. CDR3 sequence (DNA): TGTGCCAGCAGCTTAGTAGCGGGAGGGGCCGATGAGCAGTTCTTC.

V is TRBV5-1 and J is TRBJ2-7; tentatively, D is TRBD2 (6 bases). Between the trimmed V and J ends, which lost 0 bases and 2 bases, there was a span of 15 bases. The germline V gene encodes CDR1 SGHRS and CDR2 YFSETQ. The CDR3 loop spans 16 amino acids. The chain's CDR3 is CASSLVVGSTPYEQYF. The CDR3 DNA follows: TGCGCCAGCAGCTTGGTGGTCGGGAGCACCCCCTACGAGCAGTACTTC.

The V call is TRBV15, the J call TRBJ2-7; perhaps TRBD1 as D (6 bases). The CDR3 spans 15 residues. CDR1 and CDR2 from the germline V gene are LNHNV and YYDKDF (reference sequence). The ends were cut back, 3 bases at V and 2 bases at J, with 14 bases in the middle. The CDR3 region has the DNA TGTGCCACCAGCAGGTCCGCGACAGGAACCTACGAGCAGTACTTC. It codes for CATSRSATGTYEQYF. Based on the CDR3 plus reference TRBV15 and TRBJ2-7, the full variable domain is DAMVIQNPRYQVTQFGKPVTLSCSQTLNHNVMYWYQQKSSQAPKLLFHYYDKDFNNEADTPDNFQSRRPNTSFCFLDIRSPGLGDTAMYLCATSRSATGTYEQYFGPGTRLTVT.

The chain joins TRBV10-3 to TRBJ2-7, with 9 bases lining up with TRBD2. The CDR3 length is 14 residues. V was clipped by 6 bases and J by 2 bases; unmatched bases: 5. Looked up from germline, CDR1 is ENHRY and CDR2 is SYGVKD. The CDR3 coding sequence is TGTGCCATCAGCGGACTAGCGCAGACCTACGAGCAGTACTTC. This translates into CAISGLAQTYEQYF.

Notes on this clone: Other DNA sequences within the sample encode an identical CDR3. This chain joins TRBV18 and TRBJ1-2; D is possibly TRBD1 (5 bases). Between the trimmed V and J ends, which lost 2 bases and 4 bases, there was a span of 8 bases. Germline CDR1 reads KGHSH; CDR2 reads LQKENI. This CDR3 comprises 13 residues. The CDR3 spells CASSPGTSYGYTF. Written as DNA, the CDR3 is TGTGCCAGCTCACCAGGGACCTCCTATGGCTACACCTTC. Supplemented by reference TRBV18 and TRBJ1-2, the full variable domain reads NAGVMQNPRHLVRRRGQEARLRCSPMKGHSHVYWYRQLPEEGLKFMVYLQKENIIDESGMPKERFSAEFPKEGPSILRIQQVVRGDSAAYFCASSPGTSYGYTFGSGTRLTVV.

The chain links TRBV28 to TRBJ2-1; D is unresolved. CDR3 length: 13 residues. Trimming removed 5 bases from V and 9 bases from J, with 14 bases in between. The germline V gene has CDR1 MDHEN and CDR2 SYDVKM. The CDR3 sequence is CASSIPFLIEQFF. The CDR3 bases are TGTGCCAGCAGTATCCCATTCCTGATTGAGCAGTTCTTC.

This chain uses TRBV28 with TRBJ2-7; 7 positions match TRBD1. From germline, CDR1 is MDHEN and CDR2 SYDVKM. Trimming cost V 6 bases and J 7 bases; bases outside gene matches: 9. The CDR3 is 13 residues long. CDR3 DNA sequence: TGTGCCAGCAGCCTCGACAGGGTGGGAGAGCAGTACTTC. This codes for CASSLDRVGEQYF.

With respect to this clone: This sample includes further DNA sequences coding for the same CDR3. This chain connects TRBV7-2 to TRBJ2-2; 7 bases are a match to TRBD1. This CDR3 spans 15 amino acids. Germline V lookup: CDR1 SGHTA, CDR2 FQGNSA. V was clipped by 5 bases and J by 2 bases; unmatched bases: 5. CDR3: CASSPGTVNTGELFF. The CDR3 nucleotides read TGTGCCAGCAGCCCCGGGACAGTTAACACCGGGGAGCTGTTTTTT.

The rearrangement uses TRBV6-5 and TRBJ1-4; 7 bases fit TRBD1. Germline V gives CDR1 MNHEY, CDR2 SVGAGI. This CDR3 region has 15 residues. The trim removed 4 bases at V and 5 bases at J, leaving 7 bases unmatched. The CDR3 DNA reads TGTGCCAGCAGTTCGACCGGGACAGCAAATGAAAAACTGTTTTTT. As protein: CASSSTGTANEKLFF.

J is TRBJ2-2 and V is TRBV6-5; D is unclear. Germline CDR1 reads MNHEY; CDR2 reads SVGAGI. V lost 0 bases to trimming and J lost 6 bases, with 14 bases between them. This CDR3 region has 16 residues. DNA for the CDR3: TGTGCCAGCAGTTACTCGATCTACTCGGCTTCCGGGGAGCTGTTTTTT. This gives the protein CASSYSIYSASGELFF.

The V and J genes are TRBV7-8 and TRBJ1-1; TRBD1 matches at 8 bases. Germline trimming cut 8 bases from V and 2 bases from J; bases unmatched to any gene: 10. The CDR3 is 15 residues long. Germline CDR1 is SGHVS and CDR2 is FQNEAQ. The DNA for the CDR3 is TGTGCCAGCCGGGTGACAGGGGACCCTAACACTGAAGCTTTCTTT. Translating it yields CASRVTGDPNTEAFF.

This clone was seen a single time. The genes are TRBV29-1 and TRBJ1-2; D possibly corresponds to TRBD1 (6 bases). CDR1 is SQVTM, CDR2 ANQGSEA, per germline. The CDR3 is 12 residues long. The ends were cut back, 3 bases at V and 3 bases at J, with 8 bases in the middle. The CDR3 DNA follows: TGCAGCGTTGACTGGGGGCACTATGGCTACACCTTC. Translating gives CSVDWGHYGYTF. Variable domain in full (rest from reference TRBV29-1 and TRBJ1-2): SAVISQKPSRDICQRGTSLTIQCQVDSQVTMMFWYRQQPGQSLTLIATANQGSEATYESGFVIDKFPISRPNLTFSTLTVSNMSPEDSSIYLCSVDWGHYGYTFGSGTRLTVV.

The chain carries TRBV7-3 and TRBJ2-2; tentative D call: TRBD1 (6 bases). Trimming pared 5 bases from V and 4 bases from J, leaving 11 bases between. From germline, CDR1 is SGHTA and CDR2 FQGTGA. The CDR3 runs to 14 residues. The CDR3 loop reads CASSRQDATGELFF. The DNA of the CDR3 is TGTGCCAGCAGCCGACAGGATGCCACCGGGGAGCTGTTTTTT. Based on the CDR3 plus reference TRBV7-3 and TRBJ2-2, the full variable domain is GAGVSQTPSNKVTEKGKYVELRCDPISGHTALYWYRQSLGQGPEFLIYFQGTGAADDSGLPNDRFFAVRPEGSVSTLKIQRTERGDSAVYLCASSRQDATGELFFGEGSRLTVL.

The rearrangement links TRBV6-1 to TRBJ2-7, with D possibly being TRBD1 or TRBD2 (5 bases each). Trimming took 4 bases from V and 3 from J, leaving 13 bases between them. Looked up from germline, CDR1 is MNHNS and CDR2 is SASEGT. The CDR3 covers 14 residues. CDR3 sequence (DNA): TGTGCCAGCAGTGGCCTGGGGGTGGGCTACGAGCAGTACTTC. Translation: CASSGLGVGYEQYF.

The chain couples TRBV6-5 to TRBJ1-2; D remains ambiguous. The CDR3 runs 15 residues. Germline V gene lookup returns CDR1 MNHEY and CDR2 SVGAGI. With 2 bases removed from V and 2 bases from J, the gap between germline ends came to 12 bases. CDR3 protein: CASSYHRTDNYGYTF. CDR3 in DNA: TGTGCCAGCAGTTACCATCGGACGGACAACTATGGCTACACCTTC.

This chain uses TRBV7-2 with TRBJ2-1; a possible D gene is TRBD2 (5 bases). The CDR3 extends over 19 amino acids. V lost 1 base, J lost 0 bases, and 19 bases lay in between. Per the germline V gene, CDR1 is SGHTA and CDR2 is FQGNSA. CDR3 sequence: CASSLGGTGGPLSYNEQFF. CDR3 sequence (DNA): TGTGCCAGCAGCTTAGGGGGAACGGGCGGGCCACTCTCCTACAATGAGCAGTTCTTC.

The chain carries TRBV23-1 and TRBJ1-5; TRBD1 is a possible D gene (6 bases). TRBV23-1 is reported as an ORF; its role is uncertain. CDR3 length equals 17 residues. Trimming left V 3 bases short and J 0 bases short, with 15 bases between. The CDR3 DNA reads as TGCGCCAGCAGTCACAGACAGGAACTTTATAGCAATCAGCCCCAGCATTTT. Residues: CASSHRQELYSNQPQHF.

About this clone itself: This sequence may be a read error, since a much larger clone differs from it by one base. This CDR3 is also generated by other DNA sequences in the sample. V gene TRBV5-1 combines with J gene TRBJ1-1; D not resolved. With 0 bases removed from V and 1 base from J, the gap between germline ends came to 7 bases. CDR3 size: 14 residues. Per the germline V gene, CDR1 is SGHRS and CDR2 is YFSETQ. CDR3 nucleotide sequence: TGCGCCAGCAGCTTGGGACGGGGGAACACTGAAGCTTTCTTT. Translated, it gives CASSLGRGNTEAFF. The variable domain in full, completed from reference TRBV5-1 and TRBJ1-1, reads KAGVTQTPRYLIKTRGQQVTLSCSPISGHRSVSWYQQTPGQGLQFLFEYFSETQRNKGNFPGRFSGRQFSNSRSEMNVSTLELGDSALYLCASSLGRGNTEAFFGQGTRLTVV.

The chain combines TRBV7-9 with TRBJ2-2, with D possibly TRBD2 on 5 matching bases. The V and J ends lost 5 bases and 4 bases respectively, with 14 bases between them. The CDR3 extends over 15 amino acids. Looked up from germline, CDR1 is SEHNR and CDR2 is FQNEAQ (reference sequence). As DNA, the CDR3 is TGTGCCAGCAGCCAACTAGTACCAGGCACCGGGGAGCTGTTTTTT. Amino acid sequence: CASSQLVPGTGELFF.

CDR3 in DNA: TGTGCCAGCAGCTTTCGGGGGTTACTGGAGACCCAGTACTTC. Translation gives CASSFRGLLETQYF. The V call is TRBV7-9, the J call TRBJ2-5, with D perhaps TRBD2 (6 bases). Germline loops: CDR1 SEHNR, CDR2 FQNEAQ (reference sequence). V was shortened by 3 bases and J by 5 bases, with 13 bases between the two germline ends. The CDR3 has 14 residues. The variable domain in full, completed from reference TRBV7-9 and TRBJ2-5, reads DTGVSQNPRHKITKRGQNVTFRCDPISEHNRLYWYRQTLGQGPEFLTYFQNEAQLEKSRLLSDRFSAERPKGSFSTLEIQRTEQGDSAMYLCASSFRGLLETQYFGPGTRLLVL.

This chain connects TRBV28 to TRBJ1-2, with D perhaps matching TRBD1 (5 bases). CDR1 and CDR2 from the germline V gene are MDHEN and SYDVKM. The CDR3 totals 16 residues. With 3 bases removed from V and 4 bases from J, the gap between germline ends came to 18 bases. The CDR3 DNA reads TGTGCCAGCAGTTTCCATGGGGCGGTTGGTAGCTATGGCTACACCTTC. Translation: CASSFHGAVGSYGYTF.

A single count supports this clone. This rearrangement joins TRBV11-3 to TRBJ2-3; 9 bases are shared with TRBD1. This CDR3 region has 17 residues. Unmatched junction bases numbered 13, after V lost 5 bases and J lost 4 bases. Germline-derived CDR1 and CDR2 are SGHNT and YENEEA. The CDR3 here is CASSPGQGRPPPDTQYF. CDR3 sequence (DNA): TGTGCCAGCAGCCCAGGACAGGGGAGGCCCCCACCAGATACGCAGTATTTT.